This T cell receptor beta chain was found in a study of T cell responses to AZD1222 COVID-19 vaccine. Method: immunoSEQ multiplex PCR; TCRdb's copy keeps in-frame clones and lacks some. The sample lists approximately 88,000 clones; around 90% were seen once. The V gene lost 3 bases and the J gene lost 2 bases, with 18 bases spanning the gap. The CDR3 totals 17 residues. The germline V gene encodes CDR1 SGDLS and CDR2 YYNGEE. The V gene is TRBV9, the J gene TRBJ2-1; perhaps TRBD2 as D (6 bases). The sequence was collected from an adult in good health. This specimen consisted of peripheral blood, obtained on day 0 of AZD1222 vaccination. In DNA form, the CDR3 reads TGTGCCAGCAGCGGCCCCCGGGGGTACGCAACCTACAATGAGCAGTTCTTC. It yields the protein CASSGPRGYATYNEQFF.